This T cell receptor (beta chain) emerged from a study of cytomegalovirus exposure and HLA in healthy donors. Across the whole study: The 120 million or so unique TCR beta sequences, from around 200 million T cells, were found by an earlier analysis.

Per the germline V gene, CDR1 is SGHRS and CDR2 is YFSETQ. CDR3 length: 12 amino acids. The study ran its PCR with 60 Vbeta and 13 Jbeta primers. As handled by the study authors: As a later analysis found, there were 82 million or so unique TCR beta chains, of which some 10 million were shared. Profiled with immunoSEQ multiplex PCR; TCRdb holds only in-frame clones, not every one. V, J and clone size were drawn from that table, and D and trimming were deduced from the DNA. The table lists some 80,000 clones, around 10% of them singletons, with about 24% in the top ten. This clone was observed a few times. Its specificity is not known. An end of the junction differs from the germline gene, which may be a read error. Findings of the study overall: Reported findings show TCR beta sequences accurately forecast HLA-A and HLA-B alleles in most subjects.

The TCR originated in a man aged 55 to 70 in good health and CMV-seropositive. The chain joins TRBV5-1 to TRBJ1-2, with a tentative D call TRBD1 (5 bases). Input material: PBMCs. CDR3: CASSSTRDGYAF. The CDR3 DNA reads as TGCGCCAGCAGCAGTACCAGGGATGGCTACGCCTTC.